The entry that follows covers one TCR beta chain sequence. Authors' methods: Reference gene primer amplification gave estimated nucleated cell counts. TCRdb keeps only in-frame clones here, not all; method: immunoSEQ multiplex PCR. V and J calls plus clone size are reproduced from that table; the DNA served to infer D and trimming. The sample lists some 150,000 clones, about 88% seen once, with roughly 5% in the top ten. This record belongs to a study of blood T cell repertoires in COVID-19. Study-level information: Sites in the United States, Italy and Spain provided acute and convalescent COVID-19 samples. PBMCs, B-cell-depleted T cells, or T cells were the source of the cDNA or gDNA that made up the material.

Germline CDR1 and CDR2: SGHRS and YFSETQ. The V segment lost 2 bases and the J segment 6 bases; nucleotides outside the gene matches: 6. CDR3 length: 15 amino acids. The chain carries TRBV5-1 and TRBJ2-1; 9 bases align to TRBD1. The specimen was peripheral blood. This receptor was identified in a human donor in a cohort sampled during active COVID-19. CDR3 in DNA: TGCGCCAGCAGCTTAGGGACAGGGCTTCGCAATGAGCAGTTCTTC. This codes for CASSLGTGLRNEQFF. The variable domain in full, completed from reference TRBV5-1 and TRBJ2-1, reads KAGVTQTPRYLIKTRGQQVTLSCSPISGHRSVSWYQQTPGQGLQFLFEYFSETQRNKGNFPGRFSGRQFSNSRSEMNVSTLELGDSALYLCASSLGTGLRNEQFFGPGTRLTVL.